Below, 26 T cell receptor beta chains from the same sample are listed, as sequenced in a study of T cell responses to AZD1222 COVID-19 vaccine. TCRdb keeps only in-frame clones here, not all; method: immunoSEQ multiplex PCR. The profile shows approximately 200,000 clones, 80% to 90% of them singletons. The input for sequencing was peripheral blood, taken on day 0 of AZD1222 vaccination. These receptors were collected from an adult in good health.

In nucleotides, the CDR3 is TGTGCCAGCAGTTACCCCATCGGACAGGGGTCGTACCCTGAAGCTTTCTTT. Translation: CASSYPIGQGSYPEAFF. The chain carries TRBV6-2 or TRBV6-3 and TRBJ1-1; TRBD1 aligns across 9 bases. V lost 2 bases, J lost 6 bases, and 13 bases stayed unmatched. CDR1 and CDR2 from the germline V gene are MNHEY and SVGEGT. The CDR3 runs 17 residues.

On this clone itself: Other DNA sequences in this sample translate to the same CDR3. The rearrangement uses TRBV4-2 and TRBJ2-5; D remains ambiguous. CDR1 LGHNA and CDR2 YNFKEQ come from the germline V gene. Trimming removed 4 bases at V and 5 bases at J, with 11 bases between. This CDR3 spans 13 amino acids. The CDR3 spells CASSPLGGETQYF. DNA for the CDR3: TGTGCCAGCAGCCCCCTCGGTGGTGAGACCCAGTACTTC.

This sequence joins TRBV7-3 and TRBJ1-1; D not certain. V dropped 4 bases and J dropped 4 bases, with 13 bases sitting between them. Per germline, CDR1 SGHTA and CDR2 FQGTGA. The CDR3 loop spans 14 amino acids. The CDR3 sequence is CASSSRDRSTEAFF. CDR3 nucleotides: TGTGCCAGCAGCTCTCGAGACCGATCCACTGAAGCTTTCTTT. The variable domain in full, completed from reference TRBV7-3 and TRBJ1-1, reads GAGVSQTPSNKVTEKGKYVELRCDPISGHTALYWYRQSLGQGPEFLIYFQGTGAADDSGLPNDRFFAVRPEGSVSTLKIQRTERGDSAVYLCASSSRDRSTEAFFGQGTRLTVV.

The V call is TRBV11-2, the J call TRBJ2-7, with 8 bases that match TRBD2. This CDR3 has 18 residues. Unmatched junction bases numbered 19, after V lost 6 bases and J lost 3 bases. CDR1 SGHAT and CDR2 FQNNGV come from the germline V gene. The DNA for the CDR3 is TGTGCCAGCAGACCCATAAGTGGCGGGGGGCAGCGAAACTACGAGCAGTACTTC. Translated: CASRPISGGGQRNYEQYF.

The chain uses TRBV19 and TRBJ1-3; D gene uncertain. The ends were cut back, 5 bases at V and 3 bases at J, with 8 bases in the middle. From germline, CDR1 is LNHDA and CDR2 SQIVND (reference sequence). The CDR3 is 13 amino acids. This CDR3 reads CASSGRVGNTIYF. In nucleotides, the CDR3 is TGTGCCAGTAGTGGCCGGGTTGGAAACACCATATATTTT. The full variable domain, its missing parts supplied by reference TRBV19 and TRBJ1-3, is DGGITQSPKYLFRKEGQNVTLSCEQNLNHDAMYWYRQDPGQGLRLIYYSQIVNDFQKGDIAEGYSVSREKKESFPLTVTSAQKNPTAFYLCASSGRVGNTIYFGEGSWLTVV.

This chain links TRBV5-6 with TRBJ1-5; tentatively, D is TRBD1 (5 bases). This CDR3 is built from 14 residues. Trimming removed 3 bases from V and 0 bases from J, with 7 bases in between. CDR1 is SGHDT and CDR2 is YYEEEE in the germline V gene. CDR3 protein: CASSSDSSNQPQHF. The CDR3 nucleotides are TGTGCCAGCAGCTCTGACAGTAGCAATCAGCCCCAGCATTTT.

This chain uses TRBV6-5 with TRBJ1-2; 7 nucleotides agree with TRBD1. This CDR3 has 13 residues. The V segment lost 7 bases and the J segment 6 bases; nucleotides outside the gene matches: 8. Per germline, CDR1 MNHEY and CDR2 SVGAGI. The CDR3 here is CASTQGGADGYTF. Here the CDR3 DNA reads TGTGCCAGCACCCAAGGGGGCGCCGATGGCTACACCTTC.

The rearrangement joins TRBV18 to TRBJ1-2, with unresolved D. The CDR3 consists of 14 residues. Per germline, CDR1 KGHSH and CDR2 LQKENI. V gave up 1 base and J gave up 8 bases, with 14 bases separating them. The CDR3 nucleotides are TGTGCCAGCTCACCACTCGGGGAGATGAGCGGCTACACCTTC. It translates to CASSPLGEMSGYTF.

The J gene is TRBJ1-2, the V gene TRBV28, with TRBD1 matching 9 bases. The CDR3 covers 14 residues. Germline loops: CDR1 MDHEN, CDR2 SYDVKM. Germline trimming cut 6 bases from V and 5 bases from J; bases unmatched to any gene: 7. CDR3 sequence: CASSQGQGRYGYTF. DNA for the CDR3: TGTGCCAGCAGCCAGGGACAGGGAAGGTATGGCTACACCTTC.

This sequence joins TRBV6-1 and TRBJ1-2; no reliable D call. The germline V and J ends were trimmed by 3 bases and 2 bases, with 10 bases remaining between them. Germline assignment: CDR1 MNHNS and CDR2 SASEGT. CDR3 length: 14 amino acids. CDR3 protein: CASSERVINYGYTF. Here the CDR3 DNA reads TGTGCCAGCAGTGAGCGGGTGATCAACTATGGCTACACCTTC.

The genes are TRBV28 and TRBJ2-3, with D perhaps TRBD1 or TRBD2 (6 bases each). Looked up from germline, CDR1 is MDHEN and CDR2 is SYDVKM. The CDR3 is 16 amino acids. The V gene lost 5 bases and the J gene lost 3 bases, with 18 bases spanning the gap. The CDR3 DNA reads as TGTGCCAGCAGTACCCGGGGGTTGAGGGGGACAGATACGCAGTATTTT. Translating it yields CASSTRGLRGTDTQYF.

The chain employs TRBV19 and TRBJ2-1; D not certain. The germline V and J ends were trimmed by 6 bases and 3 bases, with 9 bases remaining between them. The CDR3 spans 13 residues. CDR1 is LNHDA, CDR2 SQIVND, per germline (reference sequence). CDR3 DNA sequence: TGTGCCAGTAGAGAAGATCTCTACAATGAGCAGTTCTTC. Translating gives CASREDLYNEQFF.

V gene TRBV30 combines with J gene TRBJ2-7, with D hard to call. V lost 3 bases and J lost 0, with 9 bases in between. Germline assignment: CDR1 GTSNPN and CDR2 SVGIG (reference sequence). This CDR3 is built from 13 residues. As DNA, the CDR3 is TGTGCCTGGAGAGCACCTTCCTCCTACGAGCAGTACTTC. Its protein is CAWRAPSSYEQYF. The complete variable domain, with remaining parts taken from reference TRBV30 and TRBJ2-7, reads SQTIHQWPATLVQPVGSPLSLECTVEGTSNPNLYWYRQAAGRGLQLLFYSVGIGQISSEVPQNLSASRPQDRQFILSSKKLLLSDSGFYLCAWRAPSSYEQYFGPGTRLTVT.

V usage is TRBV18 and J usage is TRBJ2-7; D gene ambiguous. The CDR3 spans 11 residues. Germline CDR1 KGHSH, CDR2 LQKENI. The V gene lost 4 bases and the J gene lost 6 bases, with 7 bases spanning the gap. CDR3 coding DNA: TGTGCCAGCTCACGTGTGGGCGAGCAGTACTTC. Residues: CASSRVGEQYF.

The CDR3 sequence is CASSLPGTVRDGYTF. CDR3 sequence (DNA): TGTGCCAGCAGCTTACCCGGGACCGTGAGGGATGGCTACACCTTC. The gene calls are TRBV7-8 and TRBJ1-2; D perhaps matches TRBD1 (5 bases). CDR1 and CDR2 (germline): SGHVS, FQNEAQ. The CDR3 is made up of 15 amino acids. V was trimmed by 2 bases and J by 6 bases, leaving 16 bases between them.

The table lists this clone with a few counts. This rearrangement joins TRBV11-3 to TRBJ1-1, with D tentatively TRBD1 (5 bases). V shed 6 bases and J shed 3 bases, with 14 bases lying between them. This CDR3 has 14 residues. The germline CDR1 and CDR2 sequences are SGHNT and YENEEA. CDR3 sequence: CASSPGGDYTEAFF. The CDR3 DNA is TGTGCCAGCAGTCCCGGGGGGGACTACACTGAAGCTTTCTTT.

The V and J genes are TRBV3-1 (or the pseudogene TRBV3-2) and TRBJ2-7; 8 bases fit TRBD1. The CDR3 spans 15 residues. Germline CDR1 and CDR2: LGHDT and YNNKEL (reference sequence). V was clipped by 4 bases and J by 0 bases; unmatched bases: 5. Here the CDR3 DNA reads TGTGCCAGCAGCCCACGGGGACAGGTCTCCTACGAGCAGTACTTC. Its translation: CASSPRGQVSYEQYF.

This chain uses TRBV11-2 with TRBJ2-7, with D perhaps TRBD2 (5 bases). The CDR3 has 14 residues. V dropped 0 bases and J dropped 1 base, with 7 bases sitting between them. CDR1 is SGHAT, CDR2 FQNNGV, per germline. The CDR3 spells CASSLDRESYEQYF. CDR3 in DNA: TGTGCCAGCAGCTTAGATCGGGAATCCTACGAGCAGTACTTC. The whole variable domain, remainder taken from reference TRBV11-2 and TRBJ2-7, is EAGVAQSPRYKIIEKRQSVAFWCNPISGHATLYWYQQILGQGPKLLIQFQNNGVVDDSQLPKDRFSAERLKGVDSTLKIQPAKLEDSAVYLCASSLDRESYEQYFGPGTRLTVT.

This clone showed up just a few times. V is TRBV9 and J is TRBJ1-1; no reliable D call. Germline V gene sequence: CDR1 SGDLS, CDR2 YYNGEE. Trimming stripped 0 bases from V and 0 bases from J, with 6 bases between. CDR3 length: 14 amino acids. CDR3 sequence reads: CASSVEVLNTEAFF. The CDR3 region has the DNA TGTGCCAGCAGCGTAGAAGTCTTGAACACTGAAGCTTTCTTT.

This chain links TRBV2 with TRBJ1-2; D might be TRBD1 (5 bases). The germline gives CDR1 SNHLY, CDR2 FYNNEI. This CDR3 spans 14 amino acids. The germline V and J ends were trimmed by 2 bases and 8 bases, with 15 bases remaining between them. The CDR3 region has the DNA TGTGCCAGCAGTGAACAGGGCATTAGGGACGGCTACACCTTC. It codes for CASSEQGIRDGYTF.

This sequence joins TRBV10-1 and TRBJ1-2; D not certain. Germline CDR1 WNHNN, CDR2 SYGVQD (reference sequence). Trimming took off 0 bases at V and 4 bases at J, with 9 bases between the two ends. The length of the CDR3 is 14 residues. The CDR3 reads CASSESIGLYGYTF. Here the CDR3 DNA reads TGCGCCAGCAGTGAGTCAATAGGCCTCTATGGCTACACCTTC.

CDR3: CASSQDGQTITDTQYF. CDR3 in DNA: TGCGCCAGCAGCCAAGATGGACAGACGATCACAGATACGCAGTATTTT. The chain recombines TRBV4-3 with TRBJ2-3, with a tentative D call TRBD1 (6 bases). Trimming shortened V by 0 bases and J by 2 bases, and 12 bases separated the two germline ends. The CDR3 is made up of 16 amino acids. In germline, CDR1 is LGHNA, CDR2 YSLEER.

This chain joins TRBV4-2 and TRBJ1-3, with D possibly matching TRBD1 (6 bases). CDR3 length: 16 amino acids. CDR1 is LGHNA, CDR2 YNFKEQ, per germline. The germline V and J ends were trimmed by 1 base and 0 bases, with 10 bases remaining between them. CDR3 sequence: CASSQVQGGSGNTIYF. In DNA form, the CDR3 reads TGTGCCAGCAGCCAAGTACAGGGAGGCTCTGGAAACACCATATATTTT.

V gene TRBV9 combines with J gene TRBJ1-6, with D maybe TRBD1 (5 bases). The CDR3 runs to 15 residues. The V gene lost 3 bases and the J gene lost 0 bases, with 7 bases spanning the gap. Germline V gene sequence: CDR1 SGDLS, CDR2 YYNGEE. For the CDR3, the DNA is TGTGCCAGCAGCGGGGGCTACTCCTATAATTCACCCCTCCACTTT. It is translated as CASSGGYSYNSPLHF.

The chain recombines TRBV10-3 with TRBJ1-6, with D perhaps TRBD1 (5 bases). The CDR3 is made up of 15 amino acids. The germline V gene has CDR1 ENHRY and CDR2 SYGVKD. V shed 2 bases and J shed 9 bases, with 14 bases lying between them. The CDR3 DNA follows: TGTGCCATCAGTGAGCGCGGCCAGGGTGCTTCACCCCTCCACTTT. Translation gives CAISERGQGASPLHF.

The chain is built from TRBV6-5 and TRBJ2-7; 8 nucleotides agree with TRBD2. This CDR3 spans 14 amino acids. Looked up from germline, CDR1 is MNHEY and CDR2 is SVGAGI. With V trimmed by 7 bases and J by 7 bases, 12 bases remained unmatched. CDR3 nucleotide sequence: TGTGCCAGCAAAGTAGCGGGGTCTCCGGGGGAGCAGTACTTC. Translated, it gives CASKVAGSPGEQYF.